This is a list of T cell receptor beta chains from one sample in a study of CD8+ T cells in alopecia areata. The protocol was immunoSEQ multiplex PCR, while the TCRdb copy is restricted to in-frame clones and leaves out a portion. The sample includes 150,000 to 250,000 clones, roughly 50% of them seen just once. The starting material was CD4+ T cells sorted from blood, obtained at week 24, from a patient treated with tofacitinib. These receptors were taken from a human donor with alopecia areata. CDR3s include the opening cysteine and the closing phenylalanine or tryptophan.

CDR3 protein	V gene
CASSPTGAFGNQPQHF	TRBV5-1
CASSLEGAETQYF	TRBV7-2
CASSISDLAGGYTF	TRBV19
CALQRGPNQPQHF	TRBV28
CASSQGRGGNTGELFF	TRBV5-1
CSAGGQAPGTQYF	TRBV29-1
CASSSQGGTDTQYF	TRBV5-4
CASSLSQGLYF	TRBV28
CSVEIAGTSRGYTF	TRBV29-1
CASTGRRAYNEQFF	TRBV19
CASSRLANTEAFF	TRBV25-1
CAIQTGAYEQYF	TRBV10-3
CSVDTSGAYNEQFF	TRBV29-1
CSGTLAGVLYNEQFF	TRBV29-1
CASSPGTSGRWGTDTQYF	TRBV7-2
CASRKTSGGSSYEQYF	TRBV2
CASSLGLKGGEAFF	TRBV7-2
CATRADRAGKNIQYF	TRBV15
CASSSAGSYEQYF	TRBV7-2
CASSLEGGGTHTQYF	TRBV7-2
CASSLVRYYGYTF	TRBV7-9
CSVGSAGADTQYF	TRBV29-1
CASSLASGSSYNEQFF	TRBV7-7
CASRRLATIQETQYF	TRBV19
CAISSDRLNQPQHF	TRBV10-3
CSVEDPSHPYEQYF	TRBV29-1
CASSFRRDTEAFF	TRBV5-4
CAIRTGQGDSPLHF	TRBV10-3
CASGDTGELFF	TRBV11-2
CATSRDQRAETQYF	TRBV15
CASSLFGGTEAFF	TRBV5-1
CASQITTYNEQFF	TRBV18
CASSLANYEQYF	TRBV14
CASSLDLTAPTDTQYF	TRBV7-9
CASSHRDRVRQPQHF	TRBV18
CASSPGLATSTDTQYF	TRBV7-9
CASSLTSGTSYEQYF	TRBV9
CAISTGAASYEQYF	TRBV10-3
CASSVVGLAPFF	TRBV9
CASSPARGTENGYTF	TRBV18
CASTRGVRTGELFF	TRBV6-5
CASSYETPDRGSGYTF	TRBV5-1
CASSLEGIYEQYF	TRBV7-2
CASSLGRDGDIQYF	TRBV5-1
CASKSQAELNYGYTF	TRBV4-1
CASSSTSGAITQYF	TRBV2
CASSQSDLAGGPPYF	TRBV4-2
CAWGRGLYEQYF	TRBV30
CGTGRDRGFEQYF	TRBV6-5
CAISAYSPSTDTQYF	TRBV10-3
CASSFSFNEQFF	TRBV7-9
CASTPGGAQETQYF	TRBV5-1
CAWSTGTGDQPQHF	TRBV30
CASSPHYEQYF	TRBV27